The rows below give T cell receptor beta chains drawn from one sample of a study of response to subunit inactivated influenza vaccine. TCRdb analysed the RT-PCR reads with MiXCR anew, one entry per CDR3 protein. The sample holds a few hundred thousand distinct CDR3 sequences, 21% seen once. The sequencing here drew on PBMCs from blood, taken about 19 months after vaccination. These receptors were obtained from a man between 50 and 69 years old who received an inactivated influenza vaccine. CDR3s include the opening cysteine and the closing phenylalanine or tryptophan. The D gene is left open where the match is weak. Size tells how often a clone was seen (once, few, many) or the class of an expanded clone, and some rows leave it out.

V	J	D	size	CDR3	DNA
TRBV4-1	TRBJ1-5	.	many	CASSQDGAPNQPQHF	TGCGCCAGCAGCCAAGATGGGGCCCCCAATCAGCCCCAGCATTTT
TRBV10-3	TRBJ1-2	.	.	CAISEILVRRADNGYTF	TGTGCCATCAGTGAAATCCTCGTTCGTCGGGCGGATAATGGCTACACCTTC
TRBV7-8	TRBJ2-5	.	few	CASSLRIFQETQYF	TGTGCCAGCAGCTTGCGAATCTTCCAAGAGACCCAGTACTTC
TRBV7-2	TRBJ1-5	.	many	CASSGDSSNQPQHF	TGTGCCAGCAGCGGGGACTCTAGCAATCAGCCCCAGCATTTT
TRBV7-2	TRBJ2-1	.	few	CASSLGGFLEQFF	TGTGCCAGCAGTTTAGGGGGGTTCCTTGAGCAGTTCTTC
TRBV20-1	TRBJ2-5	TRBD1	.	CSAGPGQGRIETQYF	TGCAGTGCTGGTCCGGGACAGGGCCGTATCGAGACCCAGTACTTC
TRBV14	TRBJ2-1	TRBD1	few	CASRRTGSGEQFF	TGTGCCAGCAGGCGGACAGGGTCAGGTGAGCAGTTCTTC
TRBV15	TRBJ2-1	.	once	CATSRRGANYNEQFF	TGTGCCACCAGCAGAAGGGGGGCGAACTACAATGAGCAGTTCTTC
TRBV28	TRBJ2-7	TRBD1	.	CATATGGEYEQYF	TGTGCCACTGCAACAGGGGGCGAGTACGAGCAGTACTTC
TRBV6-5	TRBJ1-2	.	few	CASSPRLGYTF	TGTGCCAGCAGCCCTAGGCTAGGCTACACCTTC
TRBV12-3/TRBV12-4	TRBJ2-1	.	few	CASSPSNEQFF	TGTGCCAGCAGTCCATCCAATGAGCAGTTCTTC
TRBV9	TRBJ2-1	.	few	CASSVDNNEQFF	TGTGCCAGCAGCGTAGATAATAATGAGCAGTTCTTC
TRBV4-1	TRBJ2-7	TRBD1	few	CASSQATGAYEQYF	TGCGCCAGCAGCCAGGCTACAGGGGCCTACGAGCAGTACTTC
TRBV4-2	TRBJ2-7	TRBD1	.	CASSQDPGTGTYEQYF	TGTGCCAGCAGCCAAGATCCGGGGACAGGCACCTACGAGCAGTACTTC
TRBV7-6	TRBJ2-7	.	.	CASSTGQLYEQYF	TGTGCCAGCAGCACCGGACAGCTCTACGAGCAGTACTTC
TRBV4-3	TRBJ1-1	.	.	CASSRETTNTEAFF	TGCGCCAGCAGCCGGGAGACTACGAACACTGAAGCTTTCTTT
TRBV20-1	TRBJ1-5	.	.	CSARDARNQPQHF	TGCAGTGCTAGAGATGCTAGGAATCAGCCCCAGCATTTT
TRBV7-2	TRBJ2-3	.	.	CASSLATTTTDTQYF	TGTGCCAGCAGCTTAGCAACTACAACCACAGATACGCAGTATTTT
TRBV10-3	TRBJ1-4	.	many	CAISESGVLEKLFF	TGTGCCATCAGTGAATCAGGGGTACTTGAAAAACTGTTTTTT
TRBV4-3	TRBJ2-3	.	once	CASSLQDADTQYF	TGCGCCAGCAGCCTCCAGGACGCAGATACGCAGTATTTT
TRBV20-1	TRBJ2-5	.	.	CSARDSQDSQETQYF	TGCAGTGCTAGAGATTCGCAGGACAGTCAAGAGACCCAGTACTTC
TRBV11-2	TRBJ2-3	.	few	CASSLIGERTDTQYF	TGTGCCAGCAGCTTAATTGGGGAACGCACAGATACGCAGTATTTT
TRBV12-3/TRBV12-4	TRBJ1-6	.	.	CASSLAGFNSPLHF	TGTGCCAGCAGTTTAGCAGGCTTTAATTCACCCCTCCACTTT
TRBV20-1	TRBJ2-1	.	few	CSLRTAGVGEQFF	TGCAGCCTCCGGACTGCAGGGGTGGGGGAGCAGTTCTTC